This T cell receptor beta chain originates from a study of shared clonotypes between healthy human individuals. Study context: Per donor, CD8 memory used one plate, CD8 naive used two, CD4 memory used three and CD4 naive used three. Points from the study as a whole: A handful of donors shared around 5.2% of their naive CD4 clonotypes.

With regard to this clone: Antigen specificity is unknown.

Produced via immunoSEQ multiplex PCR; TCRdb's table is partial and in-frame only. The table has about 1.5 million clones, roughly 96% seen once. The V gene lost 5 bases and the J gene lost 7 bases, with 9 bases spanning the gap. Germline lookup yields CDR1 SGHVS and CDR2 FQNEAQ. The CDR3 consists of 12 residues. The genes are TRBV7-8 and TRBJ2-1, with D hard to call. Source material: naive CD4+ T cells sorted from blood. Subset noted: CD45RA+ positively selected. This sequence originates from a young man in good health. The CDR3 reads CASSKTRNEQFF. CDR3 nucleotide sequence: TGTGCCAGCAGCAAGACGCGGAATGAGCAGTTCTTC.